This TCR beta chain is from a study of blood T cells in healthy people across ages. The germline V gene has CDR1 SGDLS and CDR2 YYNGEE. The V and J ends lost 7 bases and 10 bases respectively, with 15 bases between them. The CDR3 spans 12 residues. Then a second PCR, running about 6 to 11 cycles, was carried out with a sample-barcoded 5' primer and a J-beta primer mix. TCRdb re-analysed the 5' RACE reads in MiXCR, keeping a single row per CDR3 protein. The table shows some 880,000 distinct CDR3 sequences, with roughly 35% occurring only once. As for this clonotype: What it binds is unknown.

Study findings and constraints: Leaving the PBMCs unsorted stopped any conclusive comparison of naive versus antigen-experienced cells.

The sequencing input was blood. The TCR originated in a man between 18 and 29 years old in good health. The chain links TRBV9 to TRBJ2-1, with D perhaps matching TRBD1 (6 bases). The CDR3 nucleotides are TGTGCCAGCGGTGAAGGGGGAGACGAGCAGTTCTTC. Its translation is CASGEGGDEQFF.